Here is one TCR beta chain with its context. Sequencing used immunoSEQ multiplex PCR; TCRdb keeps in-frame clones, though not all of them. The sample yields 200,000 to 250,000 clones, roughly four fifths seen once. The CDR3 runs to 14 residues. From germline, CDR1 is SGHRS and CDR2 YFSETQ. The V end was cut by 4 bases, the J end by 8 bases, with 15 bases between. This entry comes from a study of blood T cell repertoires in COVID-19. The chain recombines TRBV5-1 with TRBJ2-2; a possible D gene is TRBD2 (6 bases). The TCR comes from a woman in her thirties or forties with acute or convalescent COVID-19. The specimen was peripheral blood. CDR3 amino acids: CASSPDGEAGELFF. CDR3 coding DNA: TGCGCCAGCAGCCCCGACGGGGAGGCAGGGGAGCTGTTTTTT. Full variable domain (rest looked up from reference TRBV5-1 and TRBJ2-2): KAGVTQTPRYLIKTRGQQVTLSCSPISGHRSVSWYQQTPGQGLQFLFEYFSETQRNKGNFPGRFSGRQFSNSRSEMNVSTLELGDSALYLCASSPDGEAGELFFGEGSRLTVL.